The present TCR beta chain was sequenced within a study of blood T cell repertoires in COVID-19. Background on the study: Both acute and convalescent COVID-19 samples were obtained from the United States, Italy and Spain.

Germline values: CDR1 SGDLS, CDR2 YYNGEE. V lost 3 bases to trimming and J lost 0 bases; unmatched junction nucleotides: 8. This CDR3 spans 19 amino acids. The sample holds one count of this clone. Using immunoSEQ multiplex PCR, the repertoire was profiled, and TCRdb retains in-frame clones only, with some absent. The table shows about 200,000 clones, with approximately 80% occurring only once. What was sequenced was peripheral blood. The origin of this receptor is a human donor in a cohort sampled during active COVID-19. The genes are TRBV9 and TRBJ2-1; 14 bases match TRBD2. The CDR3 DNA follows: TGTGCCAGCAGCGCCCTGGGTGGGACTAGCGGGAGCTCCTACAATGAGCAGTTCTTC. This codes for CASSALGGTSGSSYNEQFF.